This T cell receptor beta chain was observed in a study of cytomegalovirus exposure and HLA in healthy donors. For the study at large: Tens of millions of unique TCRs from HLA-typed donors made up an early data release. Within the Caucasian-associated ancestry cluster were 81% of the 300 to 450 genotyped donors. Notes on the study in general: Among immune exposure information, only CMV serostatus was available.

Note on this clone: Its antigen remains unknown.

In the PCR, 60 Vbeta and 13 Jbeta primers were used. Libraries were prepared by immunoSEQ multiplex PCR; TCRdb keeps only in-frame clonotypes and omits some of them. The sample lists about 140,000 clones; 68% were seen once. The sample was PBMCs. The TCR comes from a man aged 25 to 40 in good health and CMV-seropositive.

CDR3 in amino acids: CASSEWGESYNEQFF. The DNA of the CDR3 is TGTGCCAGCAGTGAATGGGGGGAGAGCTACAATGAGCAGTTCTTC. The chain is built from TRBV6-1 and TRBJ2-1, with TRBD2 as a possible D gene (6 bases). The CDR3 runs 15 residues. Trimming took 2 bases from V and 3 from J, leaving 11 bases between them. The V gene's germline CDR1 is MNHNS and CDR2 SASEGT.